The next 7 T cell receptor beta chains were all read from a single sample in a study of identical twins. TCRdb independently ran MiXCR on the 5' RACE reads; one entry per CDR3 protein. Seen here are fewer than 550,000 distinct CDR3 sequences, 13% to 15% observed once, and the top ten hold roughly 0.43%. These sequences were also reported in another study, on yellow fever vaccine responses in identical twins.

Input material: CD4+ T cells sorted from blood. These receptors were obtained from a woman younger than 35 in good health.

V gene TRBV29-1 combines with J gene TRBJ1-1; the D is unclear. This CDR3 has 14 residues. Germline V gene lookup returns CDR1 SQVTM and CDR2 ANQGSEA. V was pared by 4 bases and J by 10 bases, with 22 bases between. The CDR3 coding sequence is TGCAGCGTTGTCAACTACCCGGACCCCAAAGGAGCTTTCTTT. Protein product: CSVVNYPDPKGAFF.

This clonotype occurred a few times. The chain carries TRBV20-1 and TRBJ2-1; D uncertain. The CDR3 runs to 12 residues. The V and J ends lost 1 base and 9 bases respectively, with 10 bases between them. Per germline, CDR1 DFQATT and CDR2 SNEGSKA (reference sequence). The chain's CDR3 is CSARGAASEQFF. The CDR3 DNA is TGCAGTGCTAGAGGGGCGGCCAGTGAGCAGTTCTTC.

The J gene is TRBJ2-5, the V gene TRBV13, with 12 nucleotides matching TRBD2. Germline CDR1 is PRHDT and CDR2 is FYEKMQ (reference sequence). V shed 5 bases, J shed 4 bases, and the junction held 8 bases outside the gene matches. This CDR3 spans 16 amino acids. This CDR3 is CASSVTSGRGSETQYF. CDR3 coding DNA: TGTGCCAGCAGCGTGACTAGCGGGAGAGGGTCAGAGACCCAGTACTTC.

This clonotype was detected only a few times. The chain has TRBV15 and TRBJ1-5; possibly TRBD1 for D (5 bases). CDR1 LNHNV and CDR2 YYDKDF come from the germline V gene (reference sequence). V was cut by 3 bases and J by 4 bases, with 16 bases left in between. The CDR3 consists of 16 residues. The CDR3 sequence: CATSSRKQAPNQPQHF. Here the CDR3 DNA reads TGTGCCACCAGCAGCCGGAAACAGGCCCCTAATCAGCCCCAGCATTTT.

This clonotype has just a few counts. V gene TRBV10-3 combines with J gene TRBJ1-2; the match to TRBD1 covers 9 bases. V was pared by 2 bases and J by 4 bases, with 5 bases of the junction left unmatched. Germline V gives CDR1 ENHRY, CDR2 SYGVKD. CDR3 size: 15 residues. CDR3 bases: TGTGCCATCAGTGAGCGGGACAGGGTGGGCTATGGCTACACCTTC. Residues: CAISERDRVGYGYTF.

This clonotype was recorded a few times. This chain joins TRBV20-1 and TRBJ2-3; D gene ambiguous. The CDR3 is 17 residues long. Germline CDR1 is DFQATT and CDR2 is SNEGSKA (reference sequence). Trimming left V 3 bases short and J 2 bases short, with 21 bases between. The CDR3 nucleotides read TGCAGTGCTAGGGGGTTTGAGGAGAATATGAACACAGATACGCAGTATTTT. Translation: CSARGFEENMNTDTQYF.

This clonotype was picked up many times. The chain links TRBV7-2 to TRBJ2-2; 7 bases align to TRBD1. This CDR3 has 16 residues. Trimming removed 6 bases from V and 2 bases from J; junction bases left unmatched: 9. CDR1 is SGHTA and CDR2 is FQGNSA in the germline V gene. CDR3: CASSPARGLNTGELFF. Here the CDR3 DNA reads TGTGCCAGCAGTCCGGCTAGGGGGCTAAACACCGGGGAGCTGTTTTTT.